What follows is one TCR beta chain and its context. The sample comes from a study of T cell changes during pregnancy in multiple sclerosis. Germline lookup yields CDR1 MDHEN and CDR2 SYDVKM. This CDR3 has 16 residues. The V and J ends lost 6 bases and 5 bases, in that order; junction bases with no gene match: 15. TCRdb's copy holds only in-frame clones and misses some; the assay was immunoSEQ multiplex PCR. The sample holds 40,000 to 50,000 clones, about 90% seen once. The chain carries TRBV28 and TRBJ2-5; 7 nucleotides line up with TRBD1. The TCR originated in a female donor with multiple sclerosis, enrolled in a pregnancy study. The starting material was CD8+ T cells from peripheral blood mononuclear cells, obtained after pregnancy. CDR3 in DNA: TGTGCCAGCAGATCCCACGACAGGGACGTTAGGGAGACCCAGTACTTC. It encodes CASRSHDRDVRETQYF.